This T cell receptor (beta chain) appears in the sequencing data of a study of control samples from healthy donors and cancer patients. Only in-frame clones appear in the TCRdb table, and some are missing; sequencing was by immunoSEQ multiplex PCR. This sample has approximately 94,000 clones, with 70% to 90% found just once. V shed 2 bases and J shed 0 bases, with 5 bases lying between them. The CDR3 has 13 amino acids. Germline loops: CDR1 SGHRS, CDR2 YFSETQ. The sample consisted of blood. The TCR was taken from a woman in her forties or fifties in good health. This sequence joins TRBV5-1 and TRBJ1-1; D is unresolved. DNA for the CDR3: TGCGCCAGCAGCTTCGTCTTGAACACTGAAGCTTTCTTT. Its translation: CASSFVLNTEAFF.